This T cell receptor (beta chain) was sequenced in a study of regulatory T cells in long-lasting Graves disease. On this clonotype itself: Its target is unknown.

Building of the TCR beta libraries involved iRepertoire HTBI primers and Arm-PCR of CDR3 regions. TCRdb itself ran the multiplex PCR reads through MiXCR, one entry per CDR3 protein. This table holds just over 600,000 distinct CDR3 sequences, approximately 15% found once. Germline assignment: CDR1 SEHNR and CDR2 FQNEAQ (reference sequence). The CDR3 spans 17 residues. V lost 5 bases, J lost 5 bases, and 16 bases stayed unmatched. Time point indicated: newly diagnosed GD, antithyroid drugs for less than 3 months. The TCR library used RNA extracted from PBMCs. Patients came from an endocrinology department in Xi'an, China. Study-level findings and limits: Study was limited to peripheral blood, excluding thyroid tissue.

Another study also made use of these data, one on T cells in Graves' hyperthyroidism and ophthalmopathy. That paper states: First-round RT-PCR of the TCR CDR3 relied on the HTBI primer set. Among clonotypes expanded in thyroid above 0.001, most were also found in blood.

The source of this sequence is a woman under 40 with Graves disease. The specimen comprised peripheral blood mononuclear cells (PBMCs), sampled at new diagnosis, from a patient treated with antithyroid drugs. This chain links TRBV7-9 with TRBJ2-5; 8 bases match TRBD2. The DNA for the CDR3 is TGTGCCAGCAGCCCGGGGGGGGCTGACGTCCGACGGGAGACCCAGTACTTC. This encodes CASSPGGADVRRETQYF.